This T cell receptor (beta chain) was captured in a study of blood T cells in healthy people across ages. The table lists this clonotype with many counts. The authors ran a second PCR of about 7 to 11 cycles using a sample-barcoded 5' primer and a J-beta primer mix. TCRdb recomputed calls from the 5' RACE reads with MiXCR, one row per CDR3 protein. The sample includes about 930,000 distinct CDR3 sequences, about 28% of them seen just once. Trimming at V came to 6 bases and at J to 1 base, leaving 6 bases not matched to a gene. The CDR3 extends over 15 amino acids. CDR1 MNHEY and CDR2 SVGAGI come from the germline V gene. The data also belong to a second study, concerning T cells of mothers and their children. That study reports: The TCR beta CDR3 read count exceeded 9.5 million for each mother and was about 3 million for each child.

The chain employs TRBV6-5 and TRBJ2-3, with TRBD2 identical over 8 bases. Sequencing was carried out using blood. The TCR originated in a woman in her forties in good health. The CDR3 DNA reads TGTGCCAGCAGGCCCCGGCGGGGGGGCACAGATACGCAGTATTTT. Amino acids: CASRPRRGGTDTQYF.